The T cell receptor beta chain described here comes from a study of technical replicates of blood from a few donors. Germline V gene lookup returns CDR1 MGHRA and CDR2 YSYEKL. The CDR3 loop spans 14 amino acids. The V gene lost 4 bases and the J gene lost 5 bases, with 14 bases spanning the gap. This table comes from immunoSEQ multiplex PCR, and its TCRdb copy is limited to in-frame clones, with some not included. Found here are 85,000 or so clones, approximately 93% of them singletons; the top ten hold around 0.25%. The TCR sequence derives from a human donor in good health. Sample: T cells isolated from PBMCs. The J gene is TRBJ1-2, the V gene TRBV4-1, with no clear D. The CDR3 loop is CASSLALFDYGYTF. CDR3 coding DNA: TGCGCCAGCAGCCTCGCACTATTCGATTATGGCTACACCTTC.